This is a list of T cell receptor beta chains from one sample in a study of radiotherapy plus CTLA-4 blockade in lung cancer. Method: immunoSEQ multiplex PCR; TCRdb's copy keeps in-frame clones and lacks some. The table has 20,000 or so clones, more than 75% seen once. The sequencing used peripheral blood, collected from a patient treated with radiotherapy plus ipilimumab. These receptors were obtained from a human donor with non-small cell lung cancer whose response to radiotherapy plus ipilimumab could not be evaluated. CDR3s include the opening cysteine and the closing phenylalanine or tryptophan. Each record gives: J gene, V gene, CDR3 length, D gene, clone size, CDR3 DNA, CDR3 protein. A D gene is named only where the DNA matches it firmly. Not every row has a clone size; where given, it reads once, few, many or a size class.

J gene: TRBJ2-3; V gene: TRBV4-1; CDR3 length: 15; D gene: .; clone size: few; CDR3 DNA: TGCGCCAGCAGCCAAGTTGGAGGGACCACAGATACGCAGTATTTT; CDR3 protein: CASSQVGGTTDTQYF
J gene: TRBJ2-2; V gene: TRBV4-2; CDR3 length: 19; D gene: .; clone size: .; CDR3 DNA: TGTGCCAGCAGCCAAGTTAAGTCAGGTAGCGGAACGAACACCGGGGAGCTGTTTTTT; CDR3 protein: CASSQVKSGSGTNTGELFF
J gene: TRBJ2-7; V gene: TRBV28; CDR3 length: 15; D gene: TRBD1; clone size: .; CDR3 DNA: TGTGCCAGCACCGAACCCGGGACAGGGGGCTACGAGCAGTACTTC; CDR3 protein: CASTEPGTGGYEQYF
J gene: TRBJ2-4; V gene: TRBV28; CDR3 length: 11; D gene: .; clone size: .; CDR3 DNA: TGTGCATCAGGTTTTAAAAACATTCAGTACTTC; CDR3 protein: CASGFKNIQYF
J gene: TRBJ2-1; V gene: TRBV6-5; CDR3 length: 15; D gene: .; clone size: .; CDR3 DNA: TGTGCCAGCAGTTACTCGGGGACAAGATACAATGAGCAGTTCTTC; CDR3 protein: CASSYSGTRYNEQFF
J gene: TRBJ2-1; V gene: TRBV7-3; CDR3 length: 15; D gene: .; clone size: .; CDR3 DNA: TGTGCCAGCAGCTTGACGGCTAGGAGGATCAATGAGCAGTTCTTC; CDR3 protein: CASSLTARRINEQFF
J gene: TRBJ2-5; V gene: TRBV4-2; CDR3 length: 15; D gene: .; clone size: once; CDR3 DNA: TGTGCCAGCAGCCAAGATTGGCGGGCCGAAGAGACCCAGTACTTC; CDR3 protein: CASSQDWRAEETQYF
J gene: TRBJ2-7; V gene: TRBV5-8; CDR3 length: 14; D gene: .; clone size: .; CDR3 DNA: TGTGCCAGCAGCTTTCCCGGCGGTTCCTACGAGCAGTACTTC; CDR3 protein: CASSFPGGSYEQYF
J gene: TRBJ2-1; V gene: TRBV27; CDR3 length: 13; D gene: .; clone size: .; CDR3 DNA: TGTGCCAGCAGTTTTGAGGGAGTGGATGAGCAGTTCTTC; CDR3 protein: CASSFEGVDEQFF
J gene: TRBJ1-6; V gene: TRBV19; CDR3 length: 15; D gene: TRBD1; clone size: .; CDR3 DNA: TGTGCCAGTAGGCCCACAGGGGTCGTCAATTCACCCCTCCACTTT; CDR3 protein: CASRPTGVVNSPLHF
J gene: TRBJ2-7; V gene: TRBV11-1; CDR3 length: 13; D gene: .; clone size: medium-sized; CDR3 DNA: TGTGCCAGCAGCTTACCGGGGTCCCACGAGCAGTACTTC; CDR3 protein: CASSLPGSHEQYF
J gene: TRBJ1-2; V gene: TRBV7-2; CDR3 length: 15; D gene: .; clone size: .; CDR3 DNA: TGTGCCAGCACTATCCTCCCAGCAGGCCCTTATGGCTACACCTTC; CDR3 protein: CASTILPAGPYGYTF
J gene: TRBJ2-1; V gene: TRBV10-3; CDR3 length: 13; D gene: TRBD1; clone size: .; CDR3 DNA: TGTGCCGCCGCCGGGACAGGCTACAATGAGCAGTTCTTC; CDR3 protein: CAAAGTGYNEQFF
J gene: TRBJ2-3; V gene: TRBV7-2; CDR3 length: 15; D gene: TRBD1; clone size: .; CDR3 DNA: TGTGCCAGCAGCCCGGGACAGGGGGCGACAGATACGCAGTATTTT; CDR3 protein: CASSPGQGATDTQYF
J gene: TRBJ2-6; V gene: TRBV10-1; CDR3 length: 20; D gene: TRBD1; clone size: few; CDR3 DNA: TGCGCCAGCAGTGGGGCCCCGGGACAGGGGTCACACTCTGGGGCCAACGTCCTGACTTTC; CDR3 protein: CASSGAPGQGSHSGANVLTF
J gene: TRBJ1-5; V gene: TRBV5-6; CDR3 length: 19; D gene: .; clone size: .; CDR3 DNA: TGTGCCAGCAGCCAACGCCCAAACCCAGGAGGGCATAACAATCAGCCCCAGCATTTT; CDR3 protein: CASSQRPNPGGHNNQPQHF
J gene: TRBJ1-5; V gene: TRBV6-6; CDR3 length: 15; D gene: .; clone size: .; CDR3 DNA: TGTGCCAGCAAAACAAAAAGGGGGACGAACCAGCCCCAGCATTTT; CDR3 protein: CASKTKRGTNQPQHF
J gene: TRBJ2-5; V gene: TRBV5-1; CDR3 length: 14; D gene: .; clone size: .; CDR3 DNA: TGCGCCAGCAGCTCCGGAGGGGCGGGAGAGACCCAGTACTTC; CDR3 protein: CASSSGGAGETQYF
J gene: TRBJ2-4; V gene: TRBV15; CDR3 length: 14; D gene: .; clone size: once; CDR3 DNA: TGTGCCACCAGCAGACCTGACTCCTACGGCATTCAGTACTTC; CDR3 protein: CATSRPDSYGIQYF
J gene: TRBJ1-1; V gene: TRBV6-5; CDR3 length: 15; D gene: .; clone size: few; CDR3 DNA: TGTGCCAGCAGTGCGGGCGGCAGGATGAACACTGAAGCTTTCTTT; CDR3 protein: CASSAGGRMNTEAFF
J gene: TRBJ1-2; V gene: TRBV28; CDR3 length: 15; D gene: TRBD1; clone size: .; CDR3 DNA: TGTGCCAGCAGTTCCCGGACAGGGTTTGACTATGGCTACACCTTC; CDR3 protein: CASSSRTGFDYGYTF
J gene: TRBJ1-4; V gene: TRBV2; CDR3 length: 16; D gene: TRBD1; clone size: few; CDR3 DNA: TGTGCCAGCAGCCGGGGGACAGGGGCCCCTAATGAAAAACTGTTTTTT; CDR3 protein: CASSRGTGAPNEKLFF
J gene: TRBJ2-3; V gene: TRBV5-1; CDR3 length: 16; D gene: TRBD2; clone size: .; CDR3 DNA: TGCGCCAGCATCCCCGGGGTGGGCGGGGGTGCAGATACGCAGTATTTT; CDR3 protein: CASIPGVGGGADTQYF
J gene: TRBJ2-6; V gene: TRBV5-1; CDR3 length: 15; D gene: .; clone size: .; CDR3 DNA: TGCGCCAGCAGACGTCTCGGCTCTGGGGCCAACGTCCTGACTTTC; CDR3 protein: CASRRLGSGANVLTF